Sequencing of this TCR beta chain was carried out in a study of Tregs in tolerant kidney transplant recipients. Turning to the study itself: Related graft donors supplied nonmyeloablative bone marrow transplants, and mixed chimerism was transient.

Trimming cost V 5 bases and J 2 bases, with 11 bases left between them. From germline, CDR1 is SGHTA and CDR2 FQGNSA. The CDR3 is made up of 14 amino acids. Data came from immunoSEQ multiplex PCR; TCRdb stores just in-frame clones and leaves some out. The sample holds tens of thousands of clones, around 98% seen once. Sequences were derived from Tregs from blood, sampled before the transplant. The chain links TRBV7-2 to TRBJ2-3; perhaps TRBD2 as D (5 bases). The receptor was isolated from a human donor who received a combined kidney and bone marrow transplant. In DNA, the CDR3 is TGTGCCAGCAGCCGAAGCGGACTCACAGATACGCAGTATTTT. Translated: CASSRSGLTDTQYF.